What follows are 17 T cell receptor beta chains derived from one specimen sequenced in a study of post-analysis software for immune sequencing data. Study-wide results and limits: Elevated frequency relative to controls characterized four to six TRBV segments in patients, TRBV5-6, TRBV5-1 and TRBV20-1 among them.

No antigen has been identified for these receptors. The TCR beta cDNA libraries carried unique molecular identifiers. Each CDR3 protein is one row after TCRdb ran MiXCR on the PCR reads. The sample has about 820,000 distinct CDR3 sequences, about 53% seen once. What was sequenced was blood. Receptor source: a girl aged 10-17 years with multiple sclerosis.

V is TRBV12-3 or TRBV12-4 and J is TRBJ2-7, with D possibly matching TRBD1 (5 bases). This CDR3 has 14 residues. V was pared by 3 bases and J by 4 bases, with 13 bases between. This chain's CDR3 is CASSLVPQGYEQYF. The CDR3 coding sequence is TGTGCCAGCAGTTTGGTTCCCCAGGGATACGAGCAGTACTTC.

V usage is TRBV21-1 and J usage is TRBJ2-5; TRBD1 was called by the table and not checked on the DNA. TRBV21-1 is a listed pseudogene. This CDR3 comprises 13 residues. CDR3 sequence reads: CASSHRGAETQYF. The CDR3 bases are TGTGCCAGCAGCCACAGGGGCGCAGAGACCCAGTACTTC.

J is TRBJ2-7 and V is TRBV13, with D tentatively TRBD1 (5 bases). V lost 5 bases, J lost 10 bases, and 18 bases lay in between. This CDR3 is 13 amino acids long. Germline CDR1 is PRHDT and CDR2 is FYEKMQ (reference sequence). CDR3 loop: CASSPRQGKTQYF. The CDR3 DNA follows: TGTGCCAGCAGCCCCCGGCAGGGAAAAACCCAGTACTTC.

There are a few counts of this clonotype. The gene calls are TRBV12-3 or TRBV12-4 and TRBJ2-7, with 10 bases identical to TRBD2. Unmatched junction bases numbered 6, after V lost 0 bases and J lost 4 bases. The CDR3 is made up of 16 amino acids. The CDR3 DNA sequence: TGTGCCAGCAGTTTAGCGGGGGGACTAGCGCCATACGAGCAGTACTTC. It yields the protein CASSLAGGLAPYEQYF.

This clonotype has only a few counts. The chain has TRBV20-1 and TRBJ1-4; TRBD1 aligns across 8 bases. CDR3 length: 13 residues. CDR1 and CDR2 (germline): DFQATT, SNEGSKA (reference sequence). V gave up 5 bases and J gave up 8 bases; unmatched junction bases: 7. For the CDR3, the DNA is TGCAGTGCTCAAAAGGACAGGGCCGAAAAACTGTTTTTT. Residues: CSAQKDRAEKLFF.

This chain joins TRBV6-1 and TRBJ1-4; D is unclear. Germline V gene data show CDR1 as MNHNS and CDR2 as SASEGT. This CDR3 comprises 14 residues. Trimming pared 3 bases from V and 5 bases from J, leaving 10 bases between. CDR3 residues: CASSDVWINEKLFF. CDR3 nucleotides: TGTGCCAGCAGTGACGTGTGGATAAATGAAAAACTGTTTTTT.

This clonotype was seen only a few times. The rearrangement joins TRBV12-3 or TRBV12-4 to TRBJ1-2, with D possibly matching TRBD1 (5 bases). V was pared by 6 bases and J by 4 bases, with 12 bases between. The CDR3 length is 13 residues. DNA for the CDR3: TGTGCCAGCAGCAAGGGGCGCTTCTATGGCTACACCTTC. This translates into CASSKGRFYGYTF.

The V and J genes are TRBV20-1 and TRBJ2-7; 14 bases line up with TRBD2. Losses at the gene ends were 3 bases for V and 7 bases for J; bases not matched to a gene: 11. The CDR3 totals 16 residues. Germline lookup yields CDR1 DFQATT and CDR2 SNEGSKA (reference sequence). The CDR3 loop reads CSASGLAGGTSGEQYF. The CDR3 DNA reads as TGCAGTGCTAGTGGACTAGCGGGAGGCACAAGCGGGGAGCAGTACTTC.

The genes are TRBV7-9 and TRBJ2-7; possibly TRBD2 for D (6 bases). The germline gives CDR1 SEHNR, CDR2 FQNEAQ (reference sequence). The CDR3 spans 12 residues. Trimming stripped 5 bases from V and 2 bases from J, with 7 bases between. The CDR3 loop is CASSGGTYEQYF. Written as DNA, the CDR3 is TGTGCCAGCAGCGGGGGGACCTACGAGCAGTACTTC.

The chain combines TRBV5-1 with TRBJ1-1; D gene ambiguous. V shed 4 bases and J shed 3 bases, with 10 bases lying between them. The CDR3 length is 13 residues. Germline V gene lookup returns CDR1 SGHRS and CDR2 YFSETQ. The CDR3 DNA reads as TGCGCCAGCAGCCCGGAGGCAGACACTGAAGCTTTCTTT. It specifies CASSPEADTEAFF.

The chain links TRBV6-5 to TRBJ2-3; D perhaps matches TRBD2 (5 bases). This CDR3 contains 12 residues. Trimming took 9 bases from V and 4 from J, leaving 11 bases between them. Germline V gene data show CDR1 as MNHEY and CDR2 as SVGAGI. CDR3 amino acids: CASVDFSDTQYF. The CDR3 DNA is TGTGCCAGTGTGGACTTTTCAGATACGCAGTATTTT.

This clonotype came up a few times. The rearrangement links TRBV20-1 to TRBJ2-6, with D unclear. Trimming shortened V by 2 bases and J by 2 bases, and 7 bases separated the two germline ends. CDR3 size: 14 residues. Per germline, CDR1 DFQATT and CDR2 SNEGSKA (reference sequence). This CDR3 reads CSARLPPGANVLTF. Written as DNA, the CDR3 is TGCAGTGCTAGACTGCCTCCTGGGGCCAACGTCCTGACTTTC.

In this sample, this clonotype turned up a few times. The rearrangement links TRBV9 to TRBJ2-5; D not certain. The J call may be mistaken, given a closer DNA end match to TRBJ2-7. The V gene's germline CDR1 is SGDLS and CDR2 YYNGEE. The CDR3 spans 14 residues. CDR3 DNA sequence: TGTGCCAGCAGCGTAGGGGTAGATTCCATCGAGCAGTACTTC. This sequence encodes CASSVGVDSIEQYF.

The rearrangement links TRBV7-2 to TRBJ2-7; 11 bases align to TRBD2. The CDR3 is 14 residues long. V trimming: 6 bases; J trimming: 3 bases; junction bases outside the gene matches: 4. CDR1 is SGHTA, CDR2 FQGNSA, per germline. CDR3 DNA sequence: TGTGCCAGCAGTCTAGCGGGAGGTCACTACGAGCAGTACTTC. Protein product: CASSLAGGHYEQYF.

J is TRBJ2-5 and V is TRBV5-1; unclear D gene. Germline loops: CDR1 SGHRS, CDR2 YFSETQ. This CDR3 contains 15 residues. Trimming took 4 bases from V and 1 from J, leaving 14 bases between them. The CDR3 sequence is CASSRVTVPQETQYF. In DNA, the CDR3 is TGCGCCAGCAGCCGGGTGACCGTTCCCCAAGAGACCCAGTACTTC. Full variable domain (rest looked up from reference TRBV5-1 and TRBJ2-5): KAGVTQTPRYLIKTRGQQVTLSCSPISGHRSVSWYQQTPGQGLQFLFEYFSETQRNKGNFPGRFSGRQFSNSRSEMNVSTLELGDSALYLCASSRVTVPQETQYFGPGTRLLVL.

This clonotype has a handful of counts. The chain carries TRBV10-3 and TRBJ2-5; unclear D gene. Trimming stripped 0 bases from V and 3 bases from J, with 8 bases between. The CDR3 contains 14 residues. CDR1 is ENHRY, CDR2 SYGVKD, per germline. The CDR3 bases are TGTGCCATCAGTGAGTCGCTAGACAAAGAGACCCAGTACTTC. It is translated as CAISESLDKETQYF.

This clonotype has a handful of counts. The V gene is TRBV6-1, the J gene TRBJ1-5; perhaps TRBD1 as D (5 bases). The CDR3 spans 13 residues. V was pared by 8 bases and J by 3 bases, with 11 bases between. CDR1 MNHNS and CDR2 SASEGT come from the germline V gene. The CDR3 coding sequence is TGTGCCAGCCACGACAGATTCAATCAGCCCCAGCATTTT. It specifies CASHDRFNQPQHF.